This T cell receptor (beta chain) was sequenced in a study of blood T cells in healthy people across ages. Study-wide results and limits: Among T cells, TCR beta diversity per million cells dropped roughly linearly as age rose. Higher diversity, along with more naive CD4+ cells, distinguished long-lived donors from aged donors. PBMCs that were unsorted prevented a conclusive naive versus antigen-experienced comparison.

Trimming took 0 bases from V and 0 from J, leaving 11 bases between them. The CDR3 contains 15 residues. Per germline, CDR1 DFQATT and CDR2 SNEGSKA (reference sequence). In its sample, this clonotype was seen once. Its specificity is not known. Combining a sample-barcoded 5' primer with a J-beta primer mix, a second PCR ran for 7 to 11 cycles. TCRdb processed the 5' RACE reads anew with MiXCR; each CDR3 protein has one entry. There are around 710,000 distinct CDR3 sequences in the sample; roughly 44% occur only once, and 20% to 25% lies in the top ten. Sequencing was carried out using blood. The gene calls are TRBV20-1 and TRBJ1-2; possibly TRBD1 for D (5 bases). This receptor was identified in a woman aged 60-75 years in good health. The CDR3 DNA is TGCAGTGCTAGAGAGCCGACAGAAACTAACTATGGCTACACCTTC. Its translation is CSAREPTETNYGYTF.